Detailed here is one T cell receptor (beta chain). Its antigen is not yet known. Qualities for individual bases were not recorded, and no much larger clone is one base off. The sample's treatment or condition, from its label and the paper: some 19 received Ad26.COV2.S at low or high dose, single or two shots; roughly 5 received placebo; per-sample allocation not given. Repertoires of vaccine and placebo recipients were sequenced from samples collected on day 63 after the first injection. Cohort 1b enrolled 20 to 30 adults aged 18-55 years at a single site in Boston, USA, between 29 July and 7 August 2020. Ad26.COV2.S was a replication-incompetent adenovirus type 26 vector that expressed a prefusion-stabilized SARS-CoV-2 spike protein derived from the original Wuhan strain. This entry is derived from a study of Ad26.COV2.S vaccination and SARS-CoV-2 variants (dated by TCRdb to the early 2020s). Concerning the study at large: Donors in the vaccine arm were drawn from COV1001, a phase I-IIa trial of Ad26.COV2.S in healthy adults that was multicentre, randomized, double-blind and placebo-controlled. Ad26.COV2.S was administered intramuscularly at 5 x 10^10 or 1 x 10^11 viral particles, either as a single shot or as two shots given 56 days apart. TCRbeta repertoire sequencing was used to assess the specificity and breadth of SARS-CoV-2-reactive T cell receptors after Ad26.COV2.S vaccination. A total of some 30 samples were included in the TCR-sequenced set, comprising roughly 19 Ad26.COV2.S vaccine recipients, 5 placebo recipients and 8 SARS-CoV-2 convalescent individuals. Trial participants were randomized into five groups of five: low-dose or high-dose Ad26.COV2.S given once or twice, or placebo on both occasions. Investigators did not know the trial group allocation while performing experiments and assessing outcomes.

Study-wide findings and limitations: After vaccination, spike-specific CD8+ and CD4+ T cell responses were reported to show substantial breadth. Comparing responses between vaccine doses or regimens was not something the study was powered to do. Comparable non-spike TCR breadth was observed between vaccine and placebo recipients, consistent with only spike being contained in the vaccine. Compared with placebo recipients, Ad26.COV2.S recipients showed higher spike-specific TCR breadth (P = 0.0014). According to the authors, total T cell responses may have been underestimated by the TCR breadth and depth analyses.

At the junction V is shortened by 4 bases and J by 6 bases; bases outside the gene matches: 15. Its CDR3 holds 16 amino acids, cysteine through phenylalanine. Only the CDR3 DNA stays, 48 bases, in frame from base 1. The germline V gene sets CDR1 to SGHDT and CDR2 to YYEEEE. TCRbeta CDR3 regions were sequenced with the immunoSEQ Assay. After extraction, genomic DNA underwent amplification by bias-controlled multiplex PCR, followed by high-throughput sequencing. In the paper's pipeline: To quantify the absolute abundance of every unique TCRbeta CDR3 region, sequences were collapsed and filtered. Usable DNA was measured by amplifying reference genes present in all nucleated cells, and TCRbeta template counts were normalized to that usable DNA to estimate T cell fraction. Repertoire TCRs were annotated as SARS-CoV-2-specific by exact matching of V gene, CDR3 amino acid sequence and J gene to a known reactive TCR set. MIRA supplied the reference SARS-CoV-2 TCR set, which was filtered for enrichment in COVID-19-positive ImmuneCODE repertoires so that public or cross-reactive TCRs were removed. Based on the MIRA antigens, annotated TCRs were further analysed at the level of specific ORF or position within ORF. Breadth was defined as the number of annotated unique rearrangements divided by the total number of unique productive rearrangements, and depth was defined as the summed frequency of the annotated unique rearrangements. Two-sided Wilcoxon rank-sum tests were used to compare TCR breadth between groups. Not all clones reach the TCRdb copy of this immuneACCESS table, which keeps in-frame sequences only. Checked studies attribute under half of the gap to unresolved V genes and leave the rest unexplained. V, J and clone size were drawn from that table, and D and trimming were deduced from the DNA. Recorded for this sample are roughly 400,000 clones; about 90% of them occurred a single time. About 4.4% of the sample is held by the ten biggest clonotypes.

The chain couples TRBV5-6 to TRBJ2-7, with 8 bases matching TRBD1. The sequence was collected from a person aged 18-65 years who received the Ad26.COV2.S COVID-19 vaccine or a placebo. Source: peripheral blood, taken in a trial of Ad26.COV2.S vaccine versus placebo. At the DNA level, the sequence is TGTGCCAGCAGCCGAGACCGGGACAGGTTCCTCTCCGAGCAGTACTTC. This sequence encodes CASSRDRDRFLSEQYF. The entire variable domain, with the stretches around the CDR3 drawn from the reference TRBV5-6 and TRBJ2-7 proteins, is DAGVTQSPTHLIKTRGQQVTLRCSPKSGHDTVSWYQQALGQGPQFIFQYYEEEERQRGNFPDRFSGHQFPNYSSELNVNALLLGDSALYLCASSRDRDRFLSEQYFGPGTRLTVT.